The clone carrying this T cell receptor beta chain was counted a few times. 60 Vbeta and 13 Jbeta primers were used in PCR. Using immunoSEQ multiplex PCR, the repertoire was profiled, and TCRdb retains in-frame clones only, with some absent. Of 82,000 or so clones listed, about a tenth were seen once; the top ten hold 24%. This entry comes from a study of cytomegalovirus exposure and HLA in healthy donors. This receptor was taken from a man between 60 and 75 years old in good health and CMV-seropositive. The sample comprised PBMCs.

CDR3: CASSLGRGGTDTQYF. For the CDR3, the DNA is TGTGCCAGCAGCTTGGGCAGGGGTGGTACAGATACGCAGTATTTT. This chain links TRBV7-9 with TRBJ2-3; D might be TRBD1 (6 bases). CDR1 is SEHNR, CDR2 FQNEAQ, per germline (reference sequence). The V end was cut by 3 bases, the J end by 3 bases, with 13 bases between. The CDR3 covers 15 residues.